The sequence of this TCR beta chain was determined in a study of T cell repertoires in cytomegalovirus infection. The wider study: CMV infection and matching HLA type were both indicated by public TCR beta signatures. Whole-study results and caveats: HLA-C-restricted CMV-specific TCR beta clonotypes were dominant in the ex vivo response. The cumulative frequency of public TCR beta families distinguished individuals who carried CMV together with the relevant HLA.

TCRdb processed the reads anew with MiXCR; each CDR3 protein has one entry. Among 200,000 to 300,000 distinct CDR3 sequences listed, 8% to 9.5% were seen once. This CDR3 is 15 amino acids long. V gave up 2 bases and J gave up 3 bases, with 10 bases separating them. Germline assignment: CDR1 KGHSH and CDR2 LQKENI. This clonotype has more than one count but fewer than ten. Its antigen is unknown. The sample comprised PBMCs. This clonotype was sampled from a human donor in good health (CMV status not recorded). Some clones in this sample may be carry-over from other donors' samples. This rearrangement joins TRBV18 to TRBJ1-4; possible D gene TRBD1, 5 bases. CDR3 nucleotide sequence: TGTGCCAGCTCACCAAATGTGGGGCCTAATGAAAAACTGTTTTTT. This encodes CASSPNVGPNEKLFF.